This TCR beta chain appears in the sequencing data of a study of T cells after yellow fever vaccination. Study-level findings and limits: Repertoires sorted by FACS could include abundant clonotypes that are contaminants from the bulk population. Of the clonotypes, a small share occurred in both CD4 and CD8 compartments. Re-detected after boosting: most primary clones, almost 97% of CD4 and about 85% of CD8.

Per the germline V gene, CDR1 is MNHEY and CDR2 is SVGEGT. The CDR3 is 17 residues long. The V end was cut by 5 bases, the J end by 4 bases, with 23 bases between. As TCR cDNA was made by 5'RACE template switching, a universal primer site and UMIs were added. TCRdb called the 5' RACE reads again in MiXCR, with one record for every CDR3 protein. The sample shows approximately 610,000 distinct CDR3 sequences, less than 20% of them seen only once. This clonotype came up a few times. Its antigen remains unknown. This specimen consisted of PBMCs, obtained about 5 days after the first yellow fever vaccination. The rearrangement uses TRBV6-2 or TRBV6-3 and TRBJ1-1; TRBD1 is a possible D gene (6 bases). The sequence derives from a man younger than 35 who received the YFV17D yellow fever vaccine. CDR3 in DNA: TGTGCCAGCAGTGCCCTCCTTAACAGGGAAGAGAGCACTGAAGCTTTCTTT. Translated: CASSALLNREESTEAFF.